This T cell receptor (beta chain) emerged from a study of T-cell reconstitution after alpha-beta-depleted transplantation in children (TCRdb year 2016). Broadly, across the study: Using TCR repertoire profiling, the study quantitatively followed how T-cell immune reconstitution unfolded in children after TCRalphabeta/CD19-depleted allogeneic hematopoietic cell transplantation.

Its CDR3 holds 14 amino acids, cysteine through phenylalanine. The read is trimmed to its CDR3 DNA, 42 bases read in frame from base 1. Cut back by 6 bases and 0 bases, the V and J ends lie 12 bases apart. The method behind the library was PCR. TCRdb records Illumina HiSeq 2500 as the sequencer. TCR libraries were prepared with molecular barcoding, using unique molecular identifiers to normalize TCRbeta repertoire quantification. TCRdb reworked the public reads: Q25 trimming with fastp, MiXCR clone assembly, productive beta chains retained. Identical CDR3 protein sequences are pooled into one entry, listed with their most common genes and DNA. Counted in this sample were roughly 300,000 distinct CDR3 sequences; about a tenth of them appeared once. The top ten constitute approximately 2.3% of the sample. To note about this clonotype: Its recognized antigen is unknown. Base qualities are not provided; no much larger clone lies one nucleotide away.

Sequencing was performed on PBMCs from the stem cell graft donor, taken from the stem cell graft. The receptor chain draws on TRBV12-3 or TRBV12-4 and TRBJ2-7, with no reliable assignment of the D segment. The receptor was isolated from a human donor who donated a stem cell graft to a child with acute lymphoblastic leukemia. This receptor has the CDR3 CASRSLESSYEQYF. The DNA reads as follows: TGTGCCAGCAGGTCGTTGGAGAGCTCCTACGAGCAGTACTTC.